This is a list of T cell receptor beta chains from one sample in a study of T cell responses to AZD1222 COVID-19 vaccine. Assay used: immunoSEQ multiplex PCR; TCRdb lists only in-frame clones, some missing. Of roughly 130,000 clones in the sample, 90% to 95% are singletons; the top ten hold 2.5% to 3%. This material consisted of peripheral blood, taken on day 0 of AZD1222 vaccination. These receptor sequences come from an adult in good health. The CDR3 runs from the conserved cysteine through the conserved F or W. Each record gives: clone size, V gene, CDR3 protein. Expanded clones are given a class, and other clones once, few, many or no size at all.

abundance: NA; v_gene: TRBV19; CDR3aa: CASSLAGLAEAFF
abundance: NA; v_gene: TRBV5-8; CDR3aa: CASSLAPGQADRSPLHF
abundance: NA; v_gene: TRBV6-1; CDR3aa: CASSEQQGDGGTIYF
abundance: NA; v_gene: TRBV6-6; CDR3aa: CASSSGQGAREQYF
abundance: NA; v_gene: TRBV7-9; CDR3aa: CASSPSTGWKLFF
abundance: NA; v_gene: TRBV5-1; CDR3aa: CASSFQETQYF
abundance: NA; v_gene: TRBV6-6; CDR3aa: CASRDANPLTGQYF
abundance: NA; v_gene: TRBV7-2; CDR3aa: CASSFLGPTYEQYF
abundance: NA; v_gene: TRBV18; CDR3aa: CASSPRRDDEKLFF
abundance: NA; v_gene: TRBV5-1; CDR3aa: CASSPGQGSGELFF
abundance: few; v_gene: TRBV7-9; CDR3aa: CASSGYYEQYF
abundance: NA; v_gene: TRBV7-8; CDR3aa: CASSPRVGTNTEAFF
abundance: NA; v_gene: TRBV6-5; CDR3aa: CASSPASGAGELFF
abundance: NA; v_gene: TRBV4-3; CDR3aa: CASSQDLPRSSGELFF
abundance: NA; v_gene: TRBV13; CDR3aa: CASSLGSDTQYF
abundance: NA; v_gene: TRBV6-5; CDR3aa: CASSYSGVRNAEQYF
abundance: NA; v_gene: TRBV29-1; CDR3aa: CSVGWGNTEAFF